Reported below is one TCR beta chain. The CDR3 consists of 16 residues. Germline V gene sequence: CDR1 SGHKS, CDR2 YYEKEE (reference sequence). V was cut by 5 bases and J by 5 bases, with 20 bases left in between. The sample is drawn from a study of blood T cell repertoires in COVID-19. Study summary: The study drew acute and convalescent COVID-19 samples from the United States, Italy and Spain. PBMCs, B-cell-depleted T cells, or T cells were the source of the cDNA or gDNA that made up the material.

Seattle-derived patients entered the study during active infection and were followed longitudinally. Study processing details: Estimation of nucleated cell counts relied on the amplification of reference gene primers. The assay was immunoSEQ multiplex PCR, and TCRdb's table has in-frame clones only and misses some. D and trimming come from the DNA, and the V and J calls and clone size come from that table. Of 350,000 or so clones detected, around 87% appear once; the ten largest clones hold about 10%. V gene TRBV5-5 combines with J gene TRBJ2-1, with a possible D match to TRBD1 (5 bases). Sample: peripheral blood. This receptor was identified in a woman in her twenties or thirties with COVID-19, enrolled during active disease. CDR3 residues: CASSQGAPNFNNEQFF. The CDR3 nucleotides read TGTGCCAGCAGTCAAGGGGCTCCCAATTTCAACAATGAGCAGTTCTTC.